This entry is about one TCR beta chain. TCRdb's table, derived via immunoSEQ multiplex PCR, lists solely in-frame clones and lacks some. The sample shows 600,000 or so clones, 80% to 90% of them seen only once. The data originate from a study of shared T cell receptors in the human thymus. Germline CDR1 and CDR2: SGHNT and YENEEA. J gave up 0 bases and V 3 bases, and 5 bases lay outside the gene matches. The CDR3 covers 16 residues. These data were also filed under a second study, of human thymus T cells.

This sequence joins TRBV11-3 and TRBJ2-3; 8 positions agree with TRBD2. The clonotype originates from a boy in the first two years of life with a congenital heart defect. The specimen sequenced was thymocytes. CDR3 amino acids: CASSFGPSGSTDTQYF. CDR3 DNA: TGTGCCAGCAGCTTCGGTCCTAGCGGGAGCACAGATACGCAGTATTTT.